This T cell receptor beta chain emerged from a study of brain T cells in children with intractable seizures. Described time point: blood from clinic visit 5 months post-surgery; TSC patient then seizure free. Before surgery, patients took at least one anti-epileptic drug. V lost 2 bases and J 5 bases, leaving 12 bases between the germline ends. This CDR3 comprises 14 residues. Libraries were prepared by immunoSEQ multiplex PCR; TCRdb keeps only in-frame clonotypes and omits some of them. Of 340,000 or so clones listed, over 90% are singletons. The gene calls are TRBV6-7 and TRBJ1-2; the D is unclear. TRBV6-7 belongs to the ORF category, with a function that is uncertain. This sequence was found in a boy younger than two with tuberous sclerosis and intractable seizures. The source material was peripheral blood, sampled 4 to 5 months after surgery. The CDR3 is CASSYLAGEYGYTF. The CDR3 coding sequence is TGTGCCAGCAGTTACCTCGCAGGAGAGTATGGCTACACCTTC.